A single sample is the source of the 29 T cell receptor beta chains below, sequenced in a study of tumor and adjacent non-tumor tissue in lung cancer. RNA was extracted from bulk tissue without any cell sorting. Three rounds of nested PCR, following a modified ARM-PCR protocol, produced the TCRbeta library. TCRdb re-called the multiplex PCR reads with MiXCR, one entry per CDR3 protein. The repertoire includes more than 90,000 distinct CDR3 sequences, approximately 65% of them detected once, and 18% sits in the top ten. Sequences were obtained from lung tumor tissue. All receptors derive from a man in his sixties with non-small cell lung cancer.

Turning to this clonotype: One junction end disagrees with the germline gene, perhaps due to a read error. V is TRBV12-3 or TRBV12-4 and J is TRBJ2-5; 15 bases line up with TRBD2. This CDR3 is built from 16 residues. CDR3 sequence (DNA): TGTGCCAGCAGCATCGGGACTAGCGGGGGGCGAGAGATCCAGTACTTC. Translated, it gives CASSIGTSGGREIQYF.

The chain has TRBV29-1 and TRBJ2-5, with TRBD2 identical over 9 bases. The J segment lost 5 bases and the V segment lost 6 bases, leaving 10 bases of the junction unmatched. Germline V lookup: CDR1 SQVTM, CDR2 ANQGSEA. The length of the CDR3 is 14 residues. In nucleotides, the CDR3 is TGCAGCGTCGACATAGCGGGAGTGGTGGAGACCCAGTACTTC. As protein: CSVDIAGVVETQYF.

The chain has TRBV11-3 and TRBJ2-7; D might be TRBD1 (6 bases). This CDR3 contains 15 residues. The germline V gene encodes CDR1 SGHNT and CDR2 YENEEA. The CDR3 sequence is CGSSLIGQGFYEQYF. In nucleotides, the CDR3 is TGTGGCAGTAGCTTAATAGGCCAGGGGTTCTACGAGCAGTACTTC.

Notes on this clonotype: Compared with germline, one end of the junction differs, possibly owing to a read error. CDR3 coding DNA: TGTGCCATCAGCCGGGGGGGGACTACGCACCTCCCCGAGCAGTACTTC. This codes for CAISRGGTTHLPEQYF. V and J are TRBV11-3 and TRBJ2-7; TRBD2 matches at 8 bases. CDR1 and CDR2 from the germline V gene are SGHNT and YENEEA. The CDR3 has 16 amino acids.

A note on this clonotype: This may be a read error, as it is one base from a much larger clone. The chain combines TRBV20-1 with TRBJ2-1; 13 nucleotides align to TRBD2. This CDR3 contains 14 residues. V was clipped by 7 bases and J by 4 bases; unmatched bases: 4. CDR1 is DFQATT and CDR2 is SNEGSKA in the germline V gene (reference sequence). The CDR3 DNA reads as TGCAGTGTTCCACTAGCGGGGGGGTACAATGAGCAGTTCTTC. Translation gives CSVPLAGGYNEQFF.

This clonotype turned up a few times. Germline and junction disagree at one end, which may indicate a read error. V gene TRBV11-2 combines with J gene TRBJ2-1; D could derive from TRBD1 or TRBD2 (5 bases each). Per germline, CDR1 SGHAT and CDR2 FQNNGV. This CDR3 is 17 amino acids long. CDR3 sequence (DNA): TGTGCAAACAGCTTAGTGGGGGAACTGCCTTACCGAGGGGAGCAGTTTTTC. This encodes CANSLVGELPYRGEQFF. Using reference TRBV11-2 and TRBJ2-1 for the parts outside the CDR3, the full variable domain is EAGVAQSPRYKIIEKRQSVAFWCNPISGHATLYWYQQILGQGPKLLIQFQNNGVVDDSQLPKDRFSAERLKGVDSTLKIQPAKLEDSAVYLCANSLVGELPYRGEQFFGPGTRLTVL.

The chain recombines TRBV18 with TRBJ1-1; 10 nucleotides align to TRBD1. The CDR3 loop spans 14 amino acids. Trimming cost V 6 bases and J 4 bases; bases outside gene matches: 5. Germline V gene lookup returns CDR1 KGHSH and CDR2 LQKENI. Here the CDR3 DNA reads TGTGCCAGCTCCGGGACAGGGGTGCGCACTGAAGCTTTCTTT. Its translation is CASSGTGVRTEAFF. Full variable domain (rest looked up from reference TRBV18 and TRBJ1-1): NAGVMQNPRHLVRRRGQEARLRCSPMKGHSHVYWYRQLPEEGLKFMVYLQKENIIDESGMPKERFSAEFPKEGPSILRIQQVVRGDSAAYFCASSGTGVRTEAFFGQGTRLTVV.

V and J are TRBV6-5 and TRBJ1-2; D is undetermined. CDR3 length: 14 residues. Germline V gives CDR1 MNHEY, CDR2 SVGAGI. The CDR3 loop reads CTSSYSAGPSGYTF. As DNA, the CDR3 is TGTACTAGCAGTTACTCTGCAGGCCCTTCGGGCTACACCTTC.

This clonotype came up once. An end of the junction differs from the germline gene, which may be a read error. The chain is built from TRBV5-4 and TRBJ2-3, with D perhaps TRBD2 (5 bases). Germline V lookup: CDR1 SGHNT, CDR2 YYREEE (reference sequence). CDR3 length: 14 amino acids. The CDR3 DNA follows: TGTGCCAGCAGCTTCACAGAGGAGGAAGATGCGCAGTATTTT. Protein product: CASSFTEEEDAQYF.

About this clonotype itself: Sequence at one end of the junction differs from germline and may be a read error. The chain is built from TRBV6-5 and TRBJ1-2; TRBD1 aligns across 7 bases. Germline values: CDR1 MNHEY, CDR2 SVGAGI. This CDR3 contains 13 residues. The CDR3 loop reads CAGSTTTGYGYTF. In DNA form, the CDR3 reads TGTGCCGGCAGTACGACGACAGGGTATGGCTACACCTTC.

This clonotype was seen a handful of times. This CDR3 is CSVPDREYYGYTF. The CDR3, as DNA: TGCAGCGTTCCGGACAGGGAGTACTATGGCTACACCTTC. The rearrangement links TRBV29-1 to TRBJ1-2; 8 bases fit TRBD1. CDR1 is SQVTM, CDR2 ANQGSEA, per germline. The length of the CDR3 is 13 residues. J gave up 3 bases and V 5 bases, and 5 bases lay outside the gene matches.

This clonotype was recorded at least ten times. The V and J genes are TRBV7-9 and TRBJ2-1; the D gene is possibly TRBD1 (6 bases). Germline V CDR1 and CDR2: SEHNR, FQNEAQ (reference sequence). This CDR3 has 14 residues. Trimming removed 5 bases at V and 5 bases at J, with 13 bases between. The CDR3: CASSPLRTDNEQFF. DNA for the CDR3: TGTGCCAGCAGCCCCCTCAGGACAGACAATGAGCAGTTCTTC.

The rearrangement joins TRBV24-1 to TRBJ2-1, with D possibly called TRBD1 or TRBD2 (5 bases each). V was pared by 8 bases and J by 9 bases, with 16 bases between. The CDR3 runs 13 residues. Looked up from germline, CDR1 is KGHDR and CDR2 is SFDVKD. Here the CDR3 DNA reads TGTGCCACCATTATGGTGGGGGACGGTGAGCAGTTCTTC. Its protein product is CATIMVGDGEQFF.

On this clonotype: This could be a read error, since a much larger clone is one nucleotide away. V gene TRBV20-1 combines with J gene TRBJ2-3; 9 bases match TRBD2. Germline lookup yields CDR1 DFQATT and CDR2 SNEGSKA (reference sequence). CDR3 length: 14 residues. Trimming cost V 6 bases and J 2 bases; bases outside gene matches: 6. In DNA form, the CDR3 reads TGCAGTGCCATCGCGGGGGGGACCACAGATACGCAGTATTTT. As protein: CSAIAGGTTDTQYF.

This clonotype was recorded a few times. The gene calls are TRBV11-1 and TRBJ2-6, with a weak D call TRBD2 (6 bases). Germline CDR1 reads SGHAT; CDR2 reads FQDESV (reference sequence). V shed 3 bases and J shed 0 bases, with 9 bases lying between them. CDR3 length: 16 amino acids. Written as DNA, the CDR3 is TGTGCCAGCAGCTTCGGGGGAAGCTCTGGGGCCAACGTCCTGACTTTC. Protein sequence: CASSFGGSSGANVLTF. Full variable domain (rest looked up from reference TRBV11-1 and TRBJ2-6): EAEVAQSPRYKITEKSQAVAFWCDPISGHATLYWYRQILGQGPELLVQFQDESVVDDSQLPKDRFSAERLKGVDSTLKIQPAELGDSAMYLCASSFGGSSGANVLTFGAGSRLTVL.

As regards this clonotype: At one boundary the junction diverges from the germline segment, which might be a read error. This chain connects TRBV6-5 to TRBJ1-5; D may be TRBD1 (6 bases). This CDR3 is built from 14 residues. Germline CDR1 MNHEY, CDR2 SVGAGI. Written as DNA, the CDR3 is TGTACCAGCAGACCTACAGGGCGGAATCAGCCCCCGTATTTT. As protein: CTSRPTGRNQPPYF.

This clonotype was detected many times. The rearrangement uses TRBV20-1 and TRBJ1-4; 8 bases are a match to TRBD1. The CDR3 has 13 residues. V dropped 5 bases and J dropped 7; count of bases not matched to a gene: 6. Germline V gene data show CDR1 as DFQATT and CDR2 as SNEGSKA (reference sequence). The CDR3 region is CSALDRAGEKLFF. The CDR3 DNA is TGCAGTGCTTTGGACAGGGCTGGTGAAAAACTGTTTTTT.

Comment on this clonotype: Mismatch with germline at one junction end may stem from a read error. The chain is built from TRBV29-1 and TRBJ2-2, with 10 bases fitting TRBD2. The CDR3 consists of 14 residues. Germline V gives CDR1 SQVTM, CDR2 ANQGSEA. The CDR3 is CSAQKGTSAGELVF. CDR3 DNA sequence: TGCAGCGCCCAAAAGGGGACTAGCGCCGGGGAGCTTGTTTTT.

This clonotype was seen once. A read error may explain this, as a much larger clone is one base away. Written as DNA, the CDR3 is TGTGCCAGCAGCCAAGTAGGACACGGCCCACGAATTAGCAATCAGCCCCAGCATTTT. Encoded protein: CASSQVGHGPRISNQPQHF. The chain is built from TRBV14 and TRBJ1-5, with a weak D call TRBD1 (5 bases). CDR3 length: 19 amino acids. Germline V gene data show CDR1 as SGHDN and CDR2 as FVKESK. Trimming shortened V by 1 base and J by 0 bases, and 19 bases separated the two germline ends.

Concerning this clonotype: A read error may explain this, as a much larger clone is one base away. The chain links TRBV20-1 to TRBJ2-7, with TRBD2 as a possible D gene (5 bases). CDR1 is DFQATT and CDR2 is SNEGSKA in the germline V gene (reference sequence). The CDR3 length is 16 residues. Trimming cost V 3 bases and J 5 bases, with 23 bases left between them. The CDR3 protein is CSARSAVLGESHEQYF. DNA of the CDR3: TGCAGTGCTAGGTCAGCGGTCCTCGGGGAGTCCCACGAGCAGTACTTC.

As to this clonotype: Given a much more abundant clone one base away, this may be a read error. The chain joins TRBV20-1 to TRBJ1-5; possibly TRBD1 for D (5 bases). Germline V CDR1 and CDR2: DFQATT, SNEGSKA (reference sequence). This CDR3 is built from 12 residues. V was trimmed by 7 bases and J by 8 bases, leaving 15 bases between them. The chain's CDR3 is CSVAQGSKPQHF. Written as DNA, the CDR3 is TGCAGTGTAGCCCAGGGAAGTAAGCCCCAGCATTTT.

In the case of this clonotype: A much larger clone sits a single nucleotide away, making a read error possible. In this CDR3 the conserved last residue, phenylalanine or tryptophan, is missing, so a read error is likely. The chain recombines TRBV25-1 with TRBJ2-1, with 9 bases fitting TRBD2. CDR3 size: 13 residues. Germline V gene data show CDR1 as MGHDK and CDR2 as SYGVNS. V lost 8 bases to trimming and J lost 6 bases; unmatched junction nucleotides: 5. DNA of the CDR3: TGTGCCAGCTCCCGGACTAGCGTCAATGAGCAGTTCATC. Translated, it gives CASSRTSVNEQFI.

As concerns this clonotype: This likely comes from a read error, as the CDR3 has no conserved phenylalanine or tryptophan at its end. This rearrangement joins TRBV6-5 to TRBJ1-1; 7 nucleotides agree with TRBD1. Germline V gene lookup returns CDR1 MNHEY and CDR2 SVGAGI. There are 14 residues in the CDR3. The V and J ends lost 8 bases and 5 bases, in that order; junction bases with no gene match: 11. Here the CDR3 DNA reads TGTGCCAGCGGACGACTAGGGGGCAGAACTGAAGCTTTCTCC. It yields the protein CASGRLGGRTEAFS.

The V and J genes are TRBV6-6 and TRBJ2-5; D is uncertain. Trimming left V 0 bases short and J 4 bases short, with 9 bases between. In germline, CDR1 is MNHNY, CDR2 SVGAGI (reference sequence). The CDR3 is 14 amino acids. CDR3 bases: TGTGCCAGCAGTTACTCGGCAAGGGTAGAGACCCAGTACTTC. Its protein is CASSYSARVETQYF.

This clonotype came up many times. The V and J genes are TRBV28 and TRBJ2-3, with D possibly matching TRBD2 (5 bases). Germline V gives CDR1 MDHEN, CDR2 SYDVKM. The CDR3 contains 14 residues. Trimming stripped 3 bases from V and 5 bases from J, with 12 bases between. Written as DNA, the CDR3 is TGTGCCAGCAGTTTTTACCGGGATCTAGATACGCAGTATTTT. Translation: CASSFYRDLDTQYF.

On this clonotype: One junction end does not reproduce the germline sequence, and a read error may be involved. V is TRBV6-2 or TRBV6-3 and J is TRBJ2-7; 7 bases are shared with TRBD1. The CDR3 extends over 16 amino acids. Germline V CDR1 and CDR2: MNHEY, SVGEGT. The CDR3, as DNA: TGTGCCAGCAGTTACTCGAGGGGGCCAAGCTCCTACGTGCAGTATTTC. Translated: CASSYSRGPSSYVQYF.

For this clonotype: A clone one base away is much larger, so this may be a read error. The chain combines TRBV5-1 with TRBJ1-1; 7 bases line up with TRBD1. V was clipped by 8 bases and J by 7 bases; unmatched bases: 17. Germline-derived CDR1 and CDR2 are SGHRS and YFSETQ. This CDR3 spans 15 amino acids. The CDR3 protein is CASRIGGADRDEAFF. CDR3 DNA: TGCGCCAGTAGGATAGGGGGCGCGGATCGTGATGAAGCTTTCTTT. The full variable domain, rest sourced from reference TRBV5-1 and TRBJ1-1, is KAGVTQTPRYLIKTRGQQVTLSCSPISGHRSVSWYQQTPGQGLQFLFEYFSETQRNKGNFPGRFSGRQFSNSRSEMNVSTLELGDSALYLCASRIGGADRDEAFFGQGTRLTVV.

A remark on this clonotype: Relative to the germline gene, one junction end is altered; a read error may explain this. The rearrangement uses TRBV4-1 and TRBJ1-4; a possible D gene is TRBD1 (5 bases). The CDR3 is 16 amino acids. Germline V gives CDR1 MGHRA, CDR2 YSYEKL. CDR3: CSSSQEWGVYGEKLFF. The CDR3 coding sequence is TGCTCCAGCAGTCAAGAATGGGGGGTGTATGGTGAAAAACTGTTTTTT.

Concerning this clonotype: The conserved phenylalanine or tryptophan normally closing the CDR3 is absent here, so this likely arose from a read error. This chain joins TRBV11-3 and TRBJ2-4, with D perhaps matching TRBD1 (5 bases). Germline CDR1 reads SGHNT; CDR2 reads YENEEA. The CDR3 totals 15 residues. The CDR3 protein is CDSSLDSSRWNIQYL. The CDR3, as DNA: TGTGACAGCAGCCTTGACAGTTCTAGATGGAACATTCAGTACTTA.